This TCR beta chain originates from a study of cytomegalovirus exposure and HLA in healthy donors. Regarding the study as a whole: For most TCR sequences rarity was the rule, although some public TCRs occurred in many donors.

The protocol was immunoSEQ multiplex PCR, while the TCRdb copy is restricted to in-frame clones and leaves out a portion. The data contain 200,000 to 300,000 clones, about nine tenths of them singletons. About this clone itself: The antigen remains undetermined.

The donors were members of the roughly 120-subject validation cohort (separate from the approximately 670-subject first cohort). The sequence derives from a young woman in good health and CMV-seronegative. Specimen: PBMCs.

The DNA of the CDR3 is TGTGCCAGCAGCCATAGCGTCAGGGCCTACAATGAGCAGTTCTTC. Translated, it gives CASSHSVRAYNEQFF. The rearrangement links TRBV14 to TRBJ2-1, with D perhaps TRBD1 or TRBD2 (5 bases each). Germline V CDR1 and CDR2: SGHDN, FVKESK. The CDR3 covers 15 residues. With 3 bases removed from V and 2 bases from J, the gap between germline ends came to 11 bases.